These 15 T cell receptor beta chains share one sample of origin, sequenced in a study of tumor-infiltrating lymphocytes in primary liver carcinoma. Total RNA amounting to 500 ng was the source from which TCR beta cDNA was made with a constant-region primer. Amplification in three nested multiplex PCR rounds with slightly modified ARM-PCR gave rise to TCR beta libraries. Researchers ran the first two PCR rounds for roughly 10 cycles each with TRBV1-TRBV30 forward primers and a C-beta reverse primer. One entry per CDR3 protein, called by TCRdb with MiXCR from the multiplex PCR reads. The profile shows around 40,000 distinct CDR3 sequences, around 70% of them singletons. Unsorted bulk tissue, about 18-32 mg of it, served as the source for co-extraction of RNA and DNA. Sequencing was done on a sample of liver tumor tissue from sampling region 2. As to subset: tumor region T2, inferior pole. These receptors all stem from a man aged 35 to 55 with primary liver carcinoma and hepatitis B virus infection.

A remark on this clonotype: Since no conserved phenylalanine or tryptophan closes the CDR3, a read error is the likely cause. The chain employs TRBV4-1 and TRBJ2-7, with no clear D. The CDR3 runs to 15 residues. Germline CDR1 and CDR2: MGHRA and YSYEKL. This CDR3 is CASSRPDSLSYEQYL. CDR3 in DNA: TGCGCCAGTAGTCGACCCGACTCCCTCTCCTACGAACAGTACCTC.

In regard to this clonotype: The germline gene is not matched at one end of the junction; a read error may be the cause. This rearrangement joins TRBV11-3 to TRBJ1-1, with D possibly TRBD1 on 5 matching bases. This CDR3 spans 13 amino acids. CDR1 is SGHNT and CDR2 is YENEEA in the germline V gene. CDR3 amino acids: CASSTGSNTKAFF. The CDR3 DNA follows: TGTGCCAGCAGTACAGGTTCGAACACTAAAGCTTTCTTT.

As for this clonotype: A much larger clone is a single base away; this may be a read error. No conserved phenylalanine or tryptophan ends this CDR3, so it is likely a read error. The chain employs TRBV11-2 and TRBJ2-3; D remains unclear. Germline loops: CDR1 SGHAT, CDR2 FQNNGV. This CDR3 region has 15 residues. Trimming took 3 bases from V and 3 from J, leaving 13 bases between them. This CDR3 reads CASSFRSHYTDTQYL. The CDR3 DNA reads TGTGCCAGCAGCTTTCGGTCTCACTATACAGATACGCAGTATCTT.

The rearrangement links TRBV11-2 to TRBJ1-1; D gene unclear. Trimming removed 5 bases from V and 13 bases from J, with 26 bases in between. This CDR3 contains 15 residues. CDR1 and CDR2 from the germline V gene are SGHAT and FQNNGV. The CDR3 is CASSGSIKVNTGVFF. CDR3 bases: TGTGCCAGCAGCGGTAGCATTAAAGTGAACACTGGAGTTTTCTTT. Drawing the rest from reference TRBV11-2 and TRBJ1-1, the complete variable domain is EAGVAQSPRYKIIEKRQSVAFWCNPISGHATLYWYQQILGQGPKLLIQFQNNGVVDDSQLPKDRFSAERLKGVDSTLKIQPAKLEDSAVYLCASSGSIKVNTGVFFGQGTRLTVV.

Remarks on this clonotype: The junction does not match germline at one end; this may be a read error. CDR3 DNA sequence: TGTGCCAGCAACTTAGGCGTACCGGGGCTCCCCCAAAATGGGCAGTTCTTC. This translates into CASNLGVPGLPQNGQFF. The chain couples TRBV11-3 to TRBJ2-1; the D gene could be TRBD1 or TRBD2 (5 bases each). CDR3 size: 17 residues. Per germline, CDR1 SGHNT and CDR2 YENEEA.

With regard to this clonotype: A read error is likely, as this CDR3 ends without the conserved phenylalanine or tryptophan. It is unclear where the CDR3 begins or ends on the DNA, so no DNA is shown, and the CDR3 is as TCRdb lists it. This sequence joins TRBV4-3 and TRBJ2-3; the table's D call TRBD1 went unverified against the DNA. Germline-derived CDR1 and CDR2 are LGHNA and YSLEER. The CDR3 is 15 amino acids long, termini counted. CDR3: CASSRRQGGIDTRYS.

The chain couples TRBV6-2 or TRBV6-3 to TRBJ2-1; D not resolved. V lost 3 bases to trimming and J lost 3 bases, with 12 bases between them. CDR3 length: 15 amino acids. Germline loops: CDR1 MNHEY, CDR2 SVGEGT. CDR3 residues: CASSYVIVDYNEQFF. The CDR3 DNA is TGTGCCAGCAGTTATGTGATCGTTGACTACAATGAGCAGTTCTTC.

Notes on this clonotype: Germline is not matched at one junction end, which may reflect a read error. This chain joins TRBV12-3 or TRBV12-4 and TRBJ2-5; tentatively, D is TRBD2 (6 bases). The CDR3 is made up of 13 amino acids. The CDR3 nucleotides read TGTGCCAACAGTTTAATAGAGGGAGGGACCCAGTACTTC. Translating it yields CANSLIEGGTQYF.

Points on this clonotype: A much bigger clone sits one base away, suggesting this may be a read error. This sequence joins TRBV9 and TRBJ1-5, with D hard to call. V dropped 4 bases and J dropped 8 bases, with 19 bases sitting between them. CDR3 length: 15 amino acids. Per the germline V gene, CDR1 is SGDLS and CDR2 is YYNGEE. In DNA, the CDR3 is TGTGCCAGCAGCCCCCTTGACTGTATCCAGAAGCCCCAGCATTTT. Translation gives CASSPLDCIQKPQHF.

Comments on this clonotype: Relative to the germline gene, one junction end is altered; a read error may explain this. CDR3 protein: CANSSYPRDLLYQETQYF. CDR3 nucleotide sequence: TGTGCCAACAGTTCCTACCCTCGGGACCTTCTGTACCAAGAGACCCAGTACTTC. This rearrangement joins TRBV6-2 or TRBV6-3 to TRBJ2-5; D is perhaps TRBD1 or TRBD2 (5 bases each). CDR1 is MNHEY, CDR2 SVGEGT, per germline. The CDR3 sequence is 18 residues long.

Regarding this clonotype: Given the absence of the conserved phenylalanine or tryptophan at the CDR3 end, a read error is likely. This rearrangement joins TRBV20-1 to TRBJ2-5, with 10 bases fitting TRBD2. In germline, CDR1 is DFQATT, CDR2 SNEGSKA (reference sequence). The CDR3 extends over 14 amino acids. After removal of 6 bases from V and 5 bases from J, the junction contained 9 bases not matched to a gene. The CDR3 protein is CSALLAGGWETQYL. The CDR3 nucleotides are TGCAGTGCGTTATTAGCGGGAGGTTGGGAGACCCAGTACTTA.

Turning to this clonotype: A read error may account for a junction end that differs from germline. The CDR3 region has the DNA TGTGCCAGCAAGGCCGGGACAGGGATGGCAGGGGAGCCGTTTTTT. Amino acids: CASKAGTGMAGEPFF. This chain uses TRBV7-9 with TRBJ2-2; TRBD1 agrees at 9 bases. Germline lookup yields CDR1 SEHNR and CDR2 FQNEAQ (reference sequence). The CDR3 has 15 amino acids.

A remark on this clonotype: At one end the junction does not follow the germline gene, possibly because of a read error. The rearrangement links TRBV6-1 to TRBJ2-5; 10 bases line up with TRBD1. Germline V gene sequence: CDR1 MNHNS, CDR2 SASEGT. This CDR3 comprises 13 residues. CDR3 amino acids: CASRTGGREIQYF. CDR3 in DNA: TGTGCCAGCAGGACAGGGGGCCGGGAGATCCAGTACTTT.

This clonotype was seen only once. V usage is TRBV6-5 and J usage is TRBJ2-7; 9 bases are a match to TRBD1. Germline loops: CDR1 MNHEY, CDR2 SVGAGI. V shed 5 bases and J 3 bases; nucleotides not matched to a gene: 5. CDR3 size: 14 residues. CDR3 sequence reads: CASSTGTGRYEQYF. CDR3 nucleotide sequence: TGTGCCAGCAGTACCGGGACAGGGCGCTACGAGCAGTACTTC.

This clonotype appeared once. The CDR3 end shows no conserved phenylalanine or tryptophan, and so a read error is likely. This chain joins TRBV5-4 and TRBJ2-5; the D gene could be TRBD1 or TRBD2 (5 bases each). This CDR3 region has 15 residues. V dropped 9 bases and J dropped 1 base, with 19 bases sitting between them. Germline loops: CDR1 SGHNT, CDR2 YYREEE (reference sequence). DNA for the CDR3: TGTGCCAACAGTTTGAACGGGGACGGCCAAGAGACCCAGTACTGC. This encodes CANSLNGDGQETQYC.